The T cell receptor (beta chain) described here comes from a study of Graves' ophthalmopathy and Graves' hyperthyroidism. RNA served as the template for amplifying TCR beta CDR3 regions. Following a first-round RT-PCR that used HTBI primers, a second-round multiplex PCR was carried out. MiXCR was run by TCRdb on the multiplex PCR reads, yielding one entry per CDR3 protein. This table holds roughly 600,000 distinct CDR3 sequences, under 45% found once. This clonotype was sampled from an adult man with Graves' hyperthyroidism. Sequenced sample: peripheral blood or thyroid tissue (not recorded which).

The CDR3 region has the DNA TGTGCCAGCAGCTTACTTATTTCCAGCTCTGGAAACACCATATATTTT. It yields the protein CASSLLISSSGNTIYF. J is TRBJ1-3 and V is TRBV7-9; unclear D gene. V was trimmed by 2 bases and J by 0 bases, leaving 11 bases between them. The CDR3 has 16 residues. Germline V gives CDR1 SEHNR, CDR2 FQNEAQ (reference sequence). Together with reference TRBV7-9 and TRBJ1-3, the CDR3 gives the full variable domain: DTGVSQNPRHKITKRGQNVTFRCDPISEHNRLYWYRQTLGQGPEFLTYFQNEAQLEKSRLLSDRFSAERPKGSFSTLEIQRTEQGDSAMYLCASSLLISSSGNTIYFGEGSWLTVV.